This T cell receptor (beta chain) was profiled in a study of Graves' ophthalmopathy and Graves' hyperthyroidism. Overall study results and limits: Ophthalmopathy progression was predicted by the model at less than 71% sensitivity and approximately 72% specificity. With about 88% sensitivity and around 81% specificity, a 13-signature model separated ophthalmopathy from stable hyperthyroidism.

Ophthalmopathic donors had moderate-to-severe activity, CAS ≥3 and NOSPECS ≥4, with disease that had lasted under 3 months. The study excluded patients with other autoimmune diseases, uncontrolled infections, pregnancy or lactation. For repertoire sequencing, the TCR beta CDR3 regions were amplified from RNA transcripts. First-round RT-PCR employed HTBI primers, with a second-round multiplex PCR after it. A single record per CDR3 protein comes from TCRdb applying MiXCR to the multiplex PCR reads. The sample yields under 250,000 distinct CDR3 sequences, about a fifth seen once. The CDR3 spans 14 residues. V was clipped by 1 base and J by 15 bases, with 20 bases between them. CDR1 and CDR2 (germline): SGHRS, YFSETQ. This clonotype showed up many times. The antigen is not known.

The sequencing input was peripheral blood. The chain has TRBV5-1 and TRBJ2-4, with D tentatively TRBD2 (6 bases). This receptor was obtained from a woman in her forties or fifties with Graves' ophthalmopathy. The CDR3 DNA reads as TGCGCCAGCAGCTTGTACGGGGAGGCCGGGTTTCTGTACTTC. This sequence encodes CASSLYGEAGFLYF. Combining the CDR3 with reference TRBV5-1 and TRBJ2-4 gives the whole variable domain KAGVTQTPRYLIKTRGQQVTLSCSPISGHRSVSWYQQTPGQGLQFLFEYFSETQRNKGNFPGRFSGRQFSNSRSEMNVSTLELGDSALYLCASSLYGEAGFLYFGAGTRLSVL.